Listed here is a single TCR beta chain. Its target is not known. The record originates from a study of early T cells in non-severe SARS-CoV-2 infection. Per germline, CDR1 MNHEY and CDR2 SMNVEV (reference sequence). After removal of 8 bases from V and 4 bases from J, the junction contained 4 bases not matched to a gene. The CDR3 totals 13 residues. Points from the study as a whole: There was a bias toward anti-spike CD8 responses in VDJdb matching, which missed private and CD4 specificities.

MiXCR, applied by TCRdb to the 5' RACE reads, yields one record per CDR3 protein. The sample shows under 70,000 distinct CDR3 sequences, 15% of them seen only once. The genes are TRBV27 and TRBJ2-7, with TRBD1 matching 11 bases. The TCR comes from an adult who was a healthcare worker with PCR-confirmed SARS-CoV-2 infection or an uninfected control (not recorded which). The sequences come from whole blood, collected at baseline. The CDR3: CASRDRGIYEQYF. The CDR3 DNA reads as TGTGCCAGCCGGGACAGGGGGATATACGAGCAGTACTTC.